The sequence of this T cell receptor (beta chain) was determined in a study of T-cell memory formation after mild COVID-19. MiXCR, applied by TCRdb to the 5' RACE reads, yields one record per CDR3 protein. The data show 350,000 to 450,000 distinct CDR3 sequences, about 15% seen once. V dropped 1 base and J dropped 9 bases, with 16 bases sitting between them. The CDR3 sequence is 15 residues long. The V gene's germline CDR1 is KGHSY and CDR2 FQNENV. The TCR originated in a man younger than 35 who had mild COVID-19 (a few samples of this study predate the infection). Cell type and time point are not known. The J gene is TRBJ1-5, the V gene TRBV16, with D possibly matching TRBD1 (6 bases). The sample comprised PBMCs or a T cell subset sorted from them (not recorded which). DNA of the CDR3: TGTGCCAGCAGCCAATTCGGGCAGGGGTTAGGGCCCCAGCATTTT. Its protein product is CASSQFGQGLGPQHF. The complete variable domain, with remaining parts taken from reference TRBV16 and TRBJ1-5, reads GEEVAQTPKHLVRGEGQKAKLYCAPIKGHSYVFWYQQVLKNEFKFLISFQNENVFDETGMPKERFSAKCLPNSPCSLEIQATKLEDSAVYFCASSQFGQGLGPQHFGDGTRLSIL.